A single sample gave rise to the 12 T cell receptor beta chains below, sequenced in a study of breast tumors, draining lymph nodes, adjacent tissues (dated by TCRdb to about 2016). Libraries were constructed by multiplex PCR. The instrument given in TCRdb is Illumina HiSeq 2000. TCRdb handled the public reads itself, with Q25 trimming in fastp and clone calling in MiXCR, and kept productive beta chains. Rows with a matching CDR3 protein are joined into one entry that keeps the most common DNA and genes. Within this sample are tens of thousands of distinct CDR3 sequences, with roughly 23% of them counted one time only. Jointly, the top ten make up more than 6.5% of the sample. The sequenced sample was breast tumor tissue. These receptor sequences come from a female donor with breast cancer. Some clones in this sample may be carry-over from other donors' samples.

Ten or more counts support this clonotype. The CDR3 bases are TGTGCCAGCTCACCATCACAGCAAGAGACCCAGTACTTC. It codes for CASSPSQQETQYF. The chain has TRBV18 and TRBJ2-5; D unclear. The CDR3 has 13 amino acids. CDR1 is KGHSH, CDR2 LQKENI, per germline. V was pared by 2 bases and J by 2 bases, with 6 bases between.

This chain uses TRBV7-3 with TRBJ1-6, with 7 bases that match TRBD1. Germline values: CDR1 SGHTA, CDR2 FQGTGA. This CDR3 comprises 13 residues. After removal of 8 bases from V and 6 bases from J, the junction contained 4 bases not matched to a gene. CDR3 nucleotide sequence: TGTGCCAGCCGACAGGGAGGTAATTCACCCCTCCACTTT. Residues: CASRQGGNSPLHF.

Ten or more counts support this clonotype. CDR3 in DNA: TGCGCCAGCAGCTTGGGAAGGGGGCGTAATTCACCCCTCCACTTT. Translating it yields CASSLGRGRNSPLHF. The chain couples TRBV5-1 to TRBJ1-6, with 7 nucleotides matching TRBD1. Germline V gene data show CDR1 as SGHRS and CDR2 as YFSETQ. After removal of 0 bases from V and 6 bases from J, the junction contained 3 bases not matched to a gene. The CDR3 is 15 residues long. The full variable domain, its missing parts supplied by reference TRBV5-1 and TRBJ1-6, is KAGVTQTPRYLIKTRGQQVTLSCSPISGHRSVSWYQQTPGQGLQFLFEYFSETQRNKGNFPGRFSGRQFSNSRSEMNVSTLELGDSALYLCASSLGRGRNSPLHFGNGTRLTVT.

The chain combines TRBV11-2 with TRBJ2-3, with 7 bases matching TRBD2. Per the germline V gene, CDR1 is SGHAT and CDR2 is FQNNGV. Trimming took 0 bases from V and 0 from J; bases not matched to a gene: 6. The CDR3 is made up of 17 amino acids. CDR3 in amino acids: CASSLEWGGLSTDTQYF. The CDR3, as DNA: TGTGCCAGCAGCTTAGAATGGGGAGGGCTGAGCACAGATACGCAGTATTTT.

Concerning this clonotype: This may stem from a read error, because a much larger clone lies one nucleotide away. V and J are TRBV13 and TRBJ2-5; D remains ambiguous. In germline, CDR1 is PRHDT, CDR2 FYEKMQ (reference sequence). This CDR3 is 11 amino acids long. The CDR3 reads CASSPGSGSDF. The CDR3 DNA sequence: TGTGCCAGCAGCCCCGGATCCGGTTCGGACTTC.

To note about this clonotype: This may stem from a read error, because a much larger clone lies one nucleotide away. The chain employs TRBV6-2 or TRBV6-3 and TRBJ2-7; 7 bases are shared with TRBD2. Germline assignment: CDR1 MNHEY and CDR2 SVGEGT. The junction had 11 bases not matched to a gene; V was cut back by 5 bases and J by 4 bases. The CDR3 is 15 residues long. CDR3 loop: CASSNRDGGFYEQYF. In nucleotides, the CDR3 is TGTGCCAGCAGTAACCGGGACGGGGGGTTTTACGAGCAGTACTTC.

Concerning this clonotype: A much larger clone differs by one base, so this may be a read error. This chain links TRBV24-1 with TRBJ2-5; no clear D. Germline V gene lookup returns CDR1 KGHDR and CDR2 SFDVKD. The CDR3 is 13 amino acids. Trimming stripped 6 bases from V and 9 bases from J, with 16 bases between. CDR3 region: CATSQTPVESQYF. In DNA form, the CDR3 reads TGTGCCACCAGTCAAACTCCGGTGGAGTCCCAGTACTTC.

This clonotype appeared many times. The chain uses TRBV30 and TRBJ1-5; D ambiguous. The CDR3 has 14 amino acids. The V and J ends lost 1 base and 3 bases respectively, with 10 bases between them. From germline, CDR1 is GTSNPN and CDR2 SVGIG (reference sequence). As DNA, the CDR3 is TGTGCCTGGAGTGGGGTCAGGCTCAATCAGCCCCAGCATTTT. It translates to CAWSGVRLNQPQHF. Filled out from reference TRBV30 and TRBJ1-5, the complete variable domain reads SQTIHQWPATLVQPVGSPLSLECTVEGTSNPNLYWYRQAAGRGLQLLFYSVGIGQISSEVPQNLSASRPQDRQFILSSKKLLLSDSGFYLCAWSGVRLNQPQHFGDGTRLSIL.

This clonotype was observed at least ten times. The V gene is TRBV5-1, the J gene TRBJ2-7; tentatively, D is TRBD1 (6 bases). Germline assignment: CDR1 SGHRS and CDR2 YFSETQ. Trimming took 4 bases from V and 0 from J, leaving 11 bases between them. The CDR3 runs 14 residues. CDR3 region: CASSPDSSSYEQYF. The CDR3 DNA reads TGCGCCAGCAGCCCGGACAGCAGCTCCTACGAGCAGTACTTC.

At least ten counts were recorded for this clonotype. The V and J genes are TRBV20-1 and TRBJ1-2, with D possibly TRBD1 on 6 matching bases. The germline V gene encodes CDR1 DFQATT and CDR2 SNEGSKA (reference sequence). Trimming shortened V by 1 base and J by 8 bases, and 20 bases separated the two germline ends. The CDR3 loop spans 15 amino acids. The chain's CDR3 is CSARAILQGRRGYTF. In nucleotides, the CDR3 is TGCAGTGCTAGAGCAATCCTACAGGGACGGCGCGGCTACACCTTC.

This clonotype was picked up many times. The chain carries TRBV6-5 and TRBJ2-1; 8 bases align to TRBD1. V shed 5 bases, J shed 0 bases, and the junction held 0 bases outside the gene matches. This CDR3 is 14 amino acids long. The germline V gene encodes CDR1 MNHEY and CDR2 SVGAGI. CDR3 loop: CASSDRGSYNEQFF. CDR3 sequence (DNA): TGTGCCAGCAGTGACAGGGGCTCCTACAATGAGCAGTTCTTC.

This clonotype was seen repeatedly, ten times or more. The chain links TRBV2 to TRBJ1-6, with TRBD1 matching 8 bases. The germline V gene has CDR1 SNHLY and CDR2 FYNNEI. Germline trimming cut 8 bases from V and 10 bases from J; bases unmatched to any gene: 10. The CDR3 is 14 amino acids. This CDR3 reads CASCGQGGYSPLHF. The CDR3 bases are TGTGCCAGCTGTGGACAGGGAGGATACTCACCCCTCCACTTT. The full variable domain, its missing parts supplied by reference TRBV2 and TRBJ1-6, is EPEVTQTPSHQVTQMGQEVILRCVPISNHLYFYWYRQILGQKVEFLVSFYNNEISEKSEIFDDQFSVERPDGSNFTLKIRSTKLEDSAMYFCASCGQGGYSPLHFGNGTRLTVT.